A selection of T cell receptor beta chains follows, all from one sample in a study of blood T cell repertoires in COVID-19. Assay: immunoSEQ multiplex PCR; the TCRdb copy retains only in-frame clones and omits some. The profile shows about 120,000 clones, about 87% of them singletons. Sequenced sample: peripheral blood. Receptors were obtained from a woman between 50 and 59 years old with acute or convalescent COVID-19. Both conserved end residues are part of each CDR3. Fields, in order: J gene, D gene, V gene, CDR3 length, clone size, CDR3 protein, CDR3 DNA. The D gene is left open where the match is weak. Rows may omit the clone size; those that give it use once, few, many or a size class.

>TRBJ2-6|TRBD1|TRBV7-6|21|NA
CASSNRDRVKLGHSGANVLTF
TGTGCCAGCAGCAACCGGGACAGGGTAAAATTGGGACACTCTGGGGCCAACGTCCTGACTTTC
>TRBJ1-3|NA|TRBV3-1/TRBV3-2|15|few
CASSLTVGLGNTIYF
TGTGCCAGCAGCTTGACAGTCGGCCTTGGAAACACCATATATTTT
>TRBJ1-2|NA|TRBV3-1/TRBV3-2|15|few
CASSQGLPEPYGYTF
TGTGCCAGCAGCCAAGGATTACCAGAACCTTATGGCTACACCTTC
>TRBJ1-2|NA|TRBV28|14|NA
CASSFPSVNYGYTF
TGTGCCAGCAGTTTTCCCAGTGTTAACTATGGCTACACCTTC
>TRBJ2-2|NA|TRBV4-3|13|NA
CASSQVLPGELFF
TGCGCCAGCAGCCAAGTTCTCCCCGGGGAGCTGTTTTTT
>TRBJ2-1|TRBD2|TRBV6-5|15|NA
CASSYSSGNWNEQFF
TGTGCCAGCAGTTATTCTAGCGGGAATTGGAATGAGCAGTTCTTC
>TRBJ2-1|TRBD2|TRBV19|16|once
CASSIKRGSSYNEQFF
TGTGCCAGTAGTATAAAGCGGGGGAGCTCCTACAATGAGCAGTTCTTC
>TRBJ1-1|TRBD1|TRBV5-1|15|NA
CASSFTGGGGTEAFF
TGCGCCAGCAGCTTTACAGGGGGCGGAGGAACTGAAGCTTTCTTT
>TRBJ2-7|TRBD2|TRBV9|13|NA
CASSLTSGNEQYF
TGTGCCAGCAGTTTGACTAGCGGGAACGAGCAGTACTTC
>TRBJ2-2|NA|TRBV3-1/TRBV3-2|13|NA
CASSHWPTGELFF
TGTGCCAGCAGCCATTGGCCCACCGGGGAGCTGTTTTTT
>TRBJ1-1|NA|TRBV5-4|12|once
CASSRGPSEAFF
TGTGCCAGCAGTAGGGGCCCCAGTGAAGCTTTCTTT
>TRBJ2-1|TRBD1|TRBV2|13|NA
CASSRDRVNEQFF
TGTGCCAGCAGCCGGGACAGGGTAAATGAGCAGTTCTTC
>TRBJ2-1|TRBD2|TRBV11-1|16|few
CASSGGLAGVDNEQFF
TGTGCCAGCAGCGGCGGACTAGCGGGCGTCGACAATGAGCAGTTCTTC
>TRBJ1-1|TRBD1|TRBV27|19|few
CASRSLGYGTGVENTEAFF
TGTGCCAGCAGAAGTTTAGGGTATGGGACAGGGGTCGAGAACACTGAAGCTTTCTTT
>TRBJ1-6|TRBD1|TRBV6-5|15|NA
CASSRKTGGTSPLHF
TGTGCCAGCAGTCGAAAGACAGGGGGGACTTCACCCCTCCACTTT
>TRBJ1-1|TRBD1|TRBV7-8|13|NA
CASSFGQGTEAFF
TGTGCCAGCAGCTTTGGACAGGGCACTGAAGCTTTCTTT
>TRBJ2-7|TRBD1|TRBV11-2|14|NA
CASSMGQTSYEQYF
TGTGCCAGCAGCATGGGACAGACGAGCTACGAGCAGTACTTC
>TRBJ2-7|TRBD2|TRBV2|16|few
CASRHIVRREGPEQYF
TGTGCCAGCAGACACATAGTCCGGCGGGAGGGCCCCGAGCAGTACTTC
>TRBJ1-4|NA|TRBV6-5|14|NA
CASSYAETNEKLFF
TGTGCCAGCAGTTACGCGGAGACTAATGAAAAACTGTTTTTT
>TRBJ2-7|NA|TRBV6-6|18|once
CASSPLARNYMSPYEQYF
TGTGCCAGCAGTCCTCTAGCTAGAAACTATATGAGTCCCTACGAGCAGTACTTC
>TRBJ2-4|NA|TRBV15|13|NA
CATSRDAGNIQYF
TGTGCCACCAGCAGAGATGCAGGGAACATTCAGTACTTC
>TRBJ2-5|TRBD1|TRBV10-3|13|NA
CATGNRGLETQYF
TGTGCCACGGGGAACAGGGGGCTAGAGACCCAGTACTTC
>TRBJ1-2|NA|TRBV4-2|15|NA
CASSQEPTSRYGYTF
TGTGCCAGCAGCCAAGAACCCACCTCTAGGTATGGCTACACCTTC
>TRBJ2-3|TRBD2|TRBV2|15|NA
CASGKAGAHTDTQYF
TGTGCCAGCGGAAAAGCGGGAGCTCACACAGATACGCAGTATTTT
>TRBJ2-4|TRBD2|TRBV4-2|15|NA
CASSHEGTSGFQMYF
TGTGCCAGCAGCCACGAGGGGACTAGCGGGTTCCAGATGTACTTC
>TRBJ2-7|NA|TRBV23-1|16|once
CASSQSKLPCRNEQYF
TGCGCCAGCAGTCAATCTAAGCTCCCATGCAGGAACGAGCAGTACTTC
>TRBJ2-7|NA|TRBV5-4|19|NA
CASSSGSGTKGAVLYEQYF
TGTGCCAGCAGCTCTGGGTCCGGGACAAAGGGCGCAGTCCTCTACGAGCAGTACTTC
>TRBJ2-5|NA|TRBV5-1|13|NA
CASSLTYQETQYF
TGCGCCAGCAGCTTAACATACCAAGAGACCCAGTACTTC
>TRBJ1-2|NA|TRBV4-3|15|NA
CASSQGVQGWDGYTF
TGCGCCAGCAGCCAAGGTGTACAGGGTTGGGATGGCTACACCTTC
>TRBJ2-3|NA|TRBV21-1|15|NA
CASSKLLAASDTQYF
TGTGCCAGCAGCAAATTGCTGGCGGCCTCAGATACGCAGTATTTT
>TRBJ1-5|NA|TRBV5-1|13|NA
CASSLHGGQPQHF
TGCGCCAGCAGCTTACATGGAGGTCAGCCCCAGCATTTT
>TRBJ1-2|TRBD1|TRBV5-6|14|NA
CASSLDRGSDGYTF
TGTGCCAGCAGCTTAGACAGGGGAAGTGATGGCTACACCTTC
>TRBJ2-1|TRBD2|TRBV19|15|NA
CASNIAGGPINEQFF
TGTGCCAGTAACATAGCGGGAGGCCCTATCAATGAGCAGTTCTTC
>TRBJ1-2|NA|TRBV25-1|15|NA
CASSEYGVRSGGYTF
TGTGCCAGCAGTGAATATGGGGTTCGTTCAGGGGGCTACACCTTC
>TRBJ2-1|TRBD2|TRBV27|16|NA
CASSFGGLAGGDEQFF
TGTGCCAGCAGTTTTGGCGGACTAGCGGGGGGCGATGAGCAGTTCTTC
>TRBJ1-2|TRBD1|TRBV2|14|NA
CASHPGGPNYGYTF
TGTGCCAGCCACCCAGGGGGGCCTAACTATGGCTACACCTTC
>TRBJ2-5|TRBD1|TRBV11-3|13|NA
CASGQGIVETQYF
TGTGCCAGCGGACAGGGGATTGTGGAGACCCAGTACTTC
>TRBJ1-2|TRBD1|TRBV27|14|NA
CASSLRQGAGGYTF
TGTGCCAGCAGTTTACGGCAGGGGGCAGGGGGCTACACCTTC
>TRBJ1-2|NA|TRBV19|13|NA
CASSILTGYGYTF
TGTGCCAGTAGTATTCTCACAGGGTATGGCTACACCTTC
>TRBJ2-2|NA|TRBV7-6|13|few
CASSRWNTGELFF
TGTGCCAGCAGCCGGTGGAACACCGGGGAGCTGTTTTTT
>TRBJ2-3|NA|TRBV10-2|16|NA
CASSALGGSLTDTQYF
TGCGCCAGCAGTGCCCTCGGGGGTTCCCTCACAGATACGCAGTATTTT
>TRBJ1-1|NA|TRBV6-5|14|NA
CASSSRSGNTEAFF
TGTGCCAGCAGTTCTAGGTCTGGAAACACTGAAGCTTTCTTT
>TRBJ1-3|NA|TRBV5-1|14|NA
CASSIPGSGNTIYF
TGCGCCAGCAGCATTCCAGGGTCTGGAAACACCATATATTTT
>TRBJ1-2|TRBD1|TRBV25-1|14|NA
CASSDPGTGYGYTF
TGTGCCAGCAGTGACCCCGGGACAGGGTATGGCTACACCTTC
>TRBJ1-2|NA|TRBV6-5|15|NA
CASSKYWGGSYGYTF
TGTGCCAGCAGTAAATATTGGGGGGGCTCCTATGGCTACACCTTC
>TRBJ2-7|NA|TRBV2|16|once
CASRSNRAPRVWEQYF
TGTGCCAGCAGGTCAAACAGGGCCCCACGGGTGTGGGAGCAGTACTTC
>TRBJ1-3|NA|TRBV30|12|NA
CAWSGGGNTIYF
TGTGCCTGGAGTGGCGGGGGAAACACCATATATTTT
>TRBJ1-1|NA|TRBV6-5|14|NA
CASSSYTEITEAFF
TGTGCCAGCAGTTCCTACACGGAGATCACTGAAGCTTTCTTT
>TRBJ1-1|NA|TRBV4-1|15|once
CASSLSQGKVTEAFF
TGCGCCAGCAGCCTGAGTCAGGGGAAAGTAACTGAAGCTTTCTTT
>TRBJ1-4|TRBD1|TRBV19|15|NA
CASSAGQATNEKLFF
TGTGCCAGTAGTGCCGGACAGGCAACTAATGAAAAACTGTTTTTT
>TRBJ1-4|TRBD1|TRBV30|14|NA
CAWSAGTGFEKLFF
TGTGCCTGGAGTGCTGGGACAGGGTTTGAAAAACTGTTTTTT
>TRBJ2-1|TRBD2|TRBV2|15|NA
CASSGGLAGTNEQFF
TGTGCCAGCAGTGGGGGGCTAGCGGGAACCAATGAGCAGTTCTTC